The TCR beta chain described here comes from a study of CD8+CD57+ T cells in acquired aplastic anemia. This clonotype occurred many times. Between the trimmed V and J ends, which lost 3 bases and 0 bases, there was a span of 12 bases. Per germline, CDR1 LNHDA and CDR2 SQIVND (reference sequence). The CDR3 has 16 residues. Sequencing was done on patients that had shown CD8+CD57+ cell expansion by flow cytometry. Each patient had severe acquired aplastic anemia. Both TCR beta VDJ combination and CDR3 sequence profiling were carried out. Genomic DNA was the template for this profiling. TCRdb passed the reads through MiXCR, listing each CDR3 protein once. The sample has 210,000 or so distinct CDR3 sequences; roughly 53% are singletons.

The sequence was collected from a human donor with aplastic anemia. The V gene is TRBV19, the J gene TRBJ1-5, with TRBD1 as a possible D gene (6 bases). What was sequenced was sorted CD4+, CD8+, or CD8+CD57+ T cells (not recorded which) from PBMCs. The CDR3 bases are TGTGCCAGTAGTATTGCGGGGGCGGCTAGCAATCAGCCCCAGCATTTT. It translates to CASSIAGAASNQPQHF.